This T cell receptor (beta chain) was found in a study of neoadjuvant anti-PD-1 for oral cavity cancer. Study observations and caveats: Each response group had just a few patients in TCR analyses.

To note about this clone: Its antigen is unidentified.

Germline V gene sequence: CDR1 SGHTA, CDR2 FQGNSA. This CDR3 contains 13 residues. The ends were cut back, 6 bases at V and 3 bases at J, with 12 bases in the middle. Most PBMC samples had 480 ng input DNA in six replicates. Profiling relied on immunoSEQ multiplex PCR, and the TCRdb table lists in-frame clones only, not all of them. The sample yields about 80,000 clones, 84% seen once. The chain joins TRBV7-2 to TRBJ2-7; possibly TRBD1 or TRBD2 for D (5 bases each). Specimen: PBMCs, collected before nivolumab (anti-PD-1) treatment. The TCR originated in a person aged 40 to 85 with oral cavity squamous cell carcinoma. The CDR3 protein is CASSLGPVYEQYF. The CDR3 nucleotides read TGTGCCAGCAGTTTGGGACCGGTCTACGAGCAGTACTTC.